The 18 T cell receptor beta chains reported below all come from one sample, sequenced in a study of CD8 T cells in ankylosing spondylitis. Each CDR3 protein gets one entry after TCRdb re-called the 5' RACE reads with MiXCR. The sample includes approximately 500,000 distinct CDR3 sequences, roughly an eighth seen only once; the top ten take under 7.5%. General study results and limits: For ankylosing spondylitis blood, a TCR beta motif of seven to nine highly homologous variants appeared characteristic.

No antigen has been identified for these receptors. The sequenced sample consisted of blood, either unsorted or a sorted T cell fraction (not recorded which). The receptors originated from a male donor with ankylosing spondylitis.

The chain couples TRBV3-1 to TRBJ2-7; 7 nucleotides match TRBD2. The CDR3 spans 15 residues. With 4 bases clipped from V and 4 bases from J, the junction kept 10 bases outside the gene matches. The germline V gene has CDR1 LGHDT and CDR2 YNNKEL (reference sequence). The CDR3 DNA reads TGTGCCAGCAGCCGCGGACCTAGCGGTGTTTACGAGCAGTACTTC. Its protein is CASSRGPSGVYEQYF.

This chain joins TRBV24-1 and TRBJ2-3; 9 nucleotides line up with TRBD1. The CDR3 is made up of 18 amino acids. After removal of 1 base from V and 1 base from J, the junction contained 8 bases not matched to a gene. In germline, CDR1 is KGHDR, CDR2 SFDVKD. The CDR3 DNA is TGTGCCACCAGTGATTTAGGGGGACAGGGCCTTCGCACAGATACGCAGTATTTT. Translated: CATSDLGGQGLRTDTQYF.

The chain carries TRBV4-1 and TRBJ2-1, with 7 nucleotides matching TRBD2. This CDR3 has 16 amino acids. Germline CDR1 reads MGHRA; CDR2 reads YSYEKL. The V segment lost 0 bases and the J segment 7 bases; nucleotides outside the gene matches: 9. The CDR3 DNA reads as TGCGCCAGCAGCCAAGATTTCAGCGGGACCCGAAATGAGCAGTTCTTC. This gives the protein CASSQDFSGTRNEQFF.

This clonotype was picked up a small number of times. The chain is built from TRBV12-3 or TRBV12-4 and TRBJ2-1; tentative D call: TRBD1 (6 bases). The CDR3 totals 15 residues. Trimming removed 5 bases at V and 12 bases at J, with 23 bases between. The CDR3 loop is CASSPRGQGSVRQFF. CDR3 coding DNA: TGTGCCAGCAGTCCTCGTGGGCAGGGGTCGGTGAGGCAGTTCTTC.

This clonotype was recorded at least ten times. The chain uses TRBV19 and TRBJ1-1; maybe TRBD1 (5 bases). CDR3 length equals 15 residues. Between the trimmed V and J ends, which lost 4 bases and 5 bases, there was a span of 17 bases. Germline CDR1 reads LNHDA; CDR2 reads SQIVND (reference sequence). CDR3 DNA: TGTGCCAGTAGTAATCCGTATCGGGGGAGAACTGAAGCTTTCTTT. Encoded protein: CASSNPYRGRTEAFF.

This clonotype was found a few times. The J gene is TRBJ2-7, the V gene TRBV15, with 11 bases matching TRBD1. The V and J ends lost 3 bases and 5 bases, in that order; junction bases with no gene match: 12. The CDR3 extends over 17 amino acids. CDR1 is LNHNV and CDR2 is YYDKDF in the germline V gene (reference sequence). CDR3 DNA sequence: TGTGCCACCAGCAGGGCCGGACAGGGGGCCGCGTCCCACGAGCAGTACTTC. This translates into CATSRAGQGAASHEQYF.

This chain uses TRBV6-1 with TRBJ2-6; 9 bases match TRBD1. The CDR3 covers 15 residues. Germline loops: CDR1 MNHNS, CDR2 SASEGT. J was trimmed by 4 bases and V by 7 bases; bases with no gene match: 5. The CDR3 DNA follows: TGTGCCAGCACTACACAGGGGGCGGGGGCCAACGTCCTGACTTTC. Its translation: CASTTQGAGANVLTF.

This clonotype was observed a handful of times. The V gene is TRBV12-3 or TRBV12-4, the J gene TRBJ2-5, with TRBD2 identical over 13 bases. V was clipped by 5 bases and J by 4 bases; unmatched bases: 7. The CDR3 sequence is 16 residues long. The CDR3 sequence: CASSGTSGMKGETQYF. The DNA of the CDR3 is TGTGCCAGCAGTGGGACTAGCGGGATGAAGGGAGAGACCCAGTACTTC.

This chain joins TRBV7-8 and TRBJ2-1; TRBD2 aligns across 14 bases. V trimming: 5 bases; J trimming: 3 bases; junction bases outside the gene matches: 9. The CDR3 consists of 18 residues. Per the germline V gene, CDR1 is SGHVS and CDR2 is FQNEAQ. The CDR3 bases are TGTGCCAGCAGCGCCCAGACTAGCGGGAGGGCCCTCTACAATGAGCAGTTCTTC. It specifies CASSAQTSGRALYNEQFF.

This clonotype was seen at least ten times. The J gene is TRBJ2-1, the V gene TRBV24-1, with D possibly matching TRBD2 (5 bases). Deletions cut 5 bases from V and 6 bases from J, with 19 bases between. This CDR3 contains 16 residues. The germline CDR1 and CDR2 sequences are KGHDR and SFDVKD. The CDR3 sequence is CATSASEGLGPNEQFF. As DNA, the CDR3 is TGTGCCACCAGTGCCTCAGAGGGCCTAGGTCCCAATGAGCAGTTCTTC.

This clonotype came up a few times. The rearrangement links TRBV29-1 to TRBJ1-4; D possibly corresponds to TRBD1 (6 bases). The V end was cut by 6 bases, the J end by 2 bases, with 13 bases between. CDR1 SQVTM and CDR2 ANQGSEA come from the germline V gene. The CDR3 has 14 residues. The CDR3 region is CSVNRVGTNEKLFF. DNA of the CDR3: TGCAGCGTGAACAGGGTGGGGACTAATGAAAAACTGTTTTTT.

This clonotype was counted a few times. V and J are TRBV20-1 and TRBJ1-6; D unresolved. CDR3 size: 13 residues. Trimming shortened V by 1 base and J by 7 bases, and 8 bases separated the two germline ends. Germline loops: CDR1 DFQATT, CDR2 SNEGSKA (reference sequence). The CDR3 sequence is CSARGNLNSPLHF. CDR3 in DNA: TGCAGTGCTAGAGGAAACCTAAATTCACCCCTCCACTTT.

This chain's CDR3 is CSGVTGWNTEAFF. In DNA, the CDR3 is TGCAGCGGTGTGACAGGGTGGAACACTGAAGCTTTCTTT. The chain has TRBV29-1 and TRBJ1-1; TRBD1 agrees at 7 bases. In germline, CDR1 is SQVTM, CDR2 ANQGSEA. V shed 7 bases, J shed 1 base, and the junction held 6 bases outside the gene matches. This CDR3 comprises 13 residues.

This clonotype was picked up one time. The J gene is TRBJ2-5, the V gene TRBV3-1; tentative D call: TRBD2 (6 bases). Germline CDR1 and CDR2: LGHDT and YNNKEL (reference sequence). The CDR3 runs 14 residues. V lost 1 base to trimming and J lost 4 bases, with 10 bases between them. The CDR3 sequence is CASSQGRGAETQYF. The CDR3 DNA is TGTGCCAGCAGCCAAGGGCGCGGGGCAGAGACCCAGTACTTC.

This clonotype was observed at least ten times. The CDR3 loop is CASSRLAGTYNEQFF. CDR3 nucleotide sequence: TGTGCCAGCAGCCGACTAGCGGGAACCTACAATGAGCAGTTCTTC. This rearrangement joins TRBV7-9 to TRBJ2-1, with TRBD2 identical over 11 bases. The CDR3 spans 15 residues. J gave up 2 bases and V 5 bases, and 2 bases lay outside the gene matches. CDR1 and CDR2 (germline): SEHNR, FQNEAQ (reference sequence).

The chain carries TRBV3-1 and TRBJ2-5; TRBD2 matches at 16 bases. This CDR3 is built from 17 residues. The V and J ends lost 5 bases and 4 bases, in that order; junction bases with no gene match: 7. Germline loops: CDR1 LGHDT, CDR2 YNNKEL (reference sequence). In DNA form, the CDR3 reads TGTGCCAGCAGCAAGGGACTAGCGGGAGGGTGGGGAGAGACCCAGTACTTC. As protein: CASSKGLAGGWGETQYF.

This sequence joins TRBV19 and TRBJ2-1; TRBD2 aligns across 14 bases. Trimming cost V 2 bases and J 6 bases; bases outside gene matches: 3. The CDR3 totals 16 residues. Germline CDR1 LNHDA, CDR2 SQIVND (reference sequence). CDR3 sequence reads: CASSIPGLAGVNEQFF. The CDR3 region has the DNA TGTGCCAGTAGTATACCGGGACTAGCGGGAGTCAATGAGCAGTTCTTC.

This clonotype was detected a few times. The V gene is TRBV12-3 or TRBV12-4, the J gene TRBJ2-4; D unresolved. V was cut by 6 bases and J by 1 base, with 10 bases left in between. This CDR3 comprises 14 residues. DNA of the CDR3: TGTGCCAGCAGACCTGGTATCGCCAAAAACATTCAGTACTTC. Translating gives CASRPGIAKNIQYF.